This T cell receptor beta chain was sequenced for a study of cytomegalovirus exposure and HLA in healthy donors (dated by TCRdb to between 2016 and 2019). Some background on the complete study: According to an earlier analysis of a few hundred of the donors, 150 million to 200 million T cells yielded 117 million unique TCR beta sequences and less than 300 Gb of sequence data. The study was designed to test whether signatures of past pathogen exposure could be identified by cataloging public T cell receptors. The study used immunosequencing to profile the T cell repertoires of several hundred subjects and linked those repertoires to cytomegalovirus serostatus. An earlier analysis of several hundred of the donors applied high-throughput TCR beta sequencing to assess whether each TCR beta V gene segment acted as functional or pseudogenic. HLA typing covered class I and class II loci at four-digit resolution. Several DR-DQ haplotypes were handled as single units for association and clustering because linkage in the cohort was strong. All discovery cohort repertoires had been generated using a single sequencing platform. An early release covering over 500 HLA-typed donors comprised roughly 300 gigabases of sequencing data and roughly 85 million unique TCR sequences. To study patterns of TCR occurrence, a later analysis re-analyzed previously published TCR beta repertoires from around 660 donors and added high-resolution HLA genotyping. Along with the approximately 670-subject first cohort, a separate validation cohort of over a hundred different subjects was used. Among the roughly 430 genotyped donors, approximately 77% belonged to the genetic ancestry cluster associated with self-reported Caucasian donors. The number of typed donors differed by locus: about 620-630 for A, B, C, DRB1 and DQB1; approximately 520 for DQA1; some 590 for DPA1; and around 470 for DPB1. Alongside the repertoire data, information on donor age, sex, ethnicity and CMV serostatus was compiled. A later genetic analysis took genome-wide SNP genotypes for about three fifths of the roughly 700 donors and used that subset as a discovery cohort. To predict cytomegalovirus infection status, the study brought together high-throughput TCR immunosequencing, statistical association of individual TCRs with disease status, and machine learning. On average, roughly 240,000 unique TCR beta nucleotide sequences were sequenced per donor among about 400 genotyped donors of the cohort, with roughly a sixth of those sequences being non-productive. In the later analysis, no new phenotypic data were used to find candidate immune exposures; instead, reliance was placed on TCR beta sequences and their occurrence across donors.

With regard to this clone: It has no known antigen specificity.

The library was prepared using the immunoSEQ multiplex PCR assay. The multiplex PCR relied on a mix of 60 forward primers for TCR Vbeta segments and 13 reverse primers for TCR Jbeta segments. Amplification of the CDR3 region of rearranged TCR beta genes was performed with a multiplex PCR assay on genomic DNA. The Illumina HiSeq System was used to sequence the amplified TCR beta libraries as 87-base-pair reads. As for the original processing: Across the 700 or so repertoires, a later analysis counted 75 million to 90 million unique TCR beta chains, approximately 12 million of which were shared by at least two donors. Raw reads were error-corrected and collapsed into unique sequences by a nearest-neighbor algorithm in which closely related sequences were merged to remove PCR and sequencing errors. Alignment of CDR3 sequences to IMGT reference sequences was used to assign V, D and J gene segments. For a sequence to be retained, a match of at least six nucleotides was required to both a V gene segment and a J gene segment. Rearrangements were called productive when the CDR3 lacked stop codons and stayed in frame with V and J; all others were non-productive. Following IMGT convention, CDR3 was defined as the stretch from the second conserved V-encoded cysteine up to the conserved J-encoded phenylalanine. The earlier analysis of about 500 of the donors excluded sequences that lacked an unambiguous match to a single V gene segment. In an earlier analysis of several hundred of the donors, V segments were called functional above 56.7% productive rearrangements and were called segregating when the between-donor standard deviation exceeded 5%. A statistical classification framework was developed to diagnose cytomegalovirus status using the catalog of TCR beta chain sequences. In a later analysis, V and J genes were assigned by comparing TCR nucleotide sequences against IMGT/GENE-DB human TR gene sequences. Using the TCRdist pipeline, a later analysis assigned CDR3 sequences along with most-parsimonious VDJ recombination scenarios. In a later analysis, each TCR beta chain was defined by its CDR3 amino acid sequence together with its V-gene family, and reads without a unique V-gene family were excluded. As a way to deal with suspected cross-contamination and a sequencing artifact, a later analysis dropped 450 to 600 nucleotide sequences that were highly shared and had low generation probability. A later analysis calculated a clonal expansion index for each public chain from normalized within-repertoire ranks of inferred template counts. In a later analysis, generation probabilities were computed with a VDJ recombination model fitted to out-of-frame rearrangements, and the resulting probabilities were checked against IGoR. In a later analysis, TCR-TCR, TCR-HLA and TCR-CMV co-occurrence was scored with hypergeometric tests, and a repertoire-size bias correction was applied to TCR pairs. False discovery rates were estimated in a later analysis by permuting HLA or CMV assignments 20 times. In a later analysis, co-occurring TCRs were grouped with DBSCAN, and TCRdist sequence similarity was added when clustering was performed within HLA-allele-positive subsets. Repertoires with fewer than 30,000 or more than 120,000 public chains, plus five repertoires with anomalous nucleotide sharing, were excluded from co-occurrence clustering. TCRdb holds this immuneACCESS table with in-frame rearrangements only. Some clones are missing; in checked studies, unresolved V genes explain under half, and the rest has no known cause. That table is the source of V, J and clone size, and D and trimming were worked out from the DNA. The table for this sample records roughly 80,000 clones. Together, the top ten hold 0.58% of the sample.

The cohort was made up of about 670 healthy bone marrow donors. Cohort members were all nominally healthy when sampled, although unrecorded immune exposures were likely present. The donor tested CMV seronegative, placing the donor among the 350 to 400 seronegative members of the cohort. A peripheral blood sample was collected from each donor, and TCR beta sequencing was performed on peripheral blood mononuclear cells. The Qiagen DNeasy Blood Extraction Kit was used to extract genomic DNA from the blood cell samples. Paper-wide results and their limitations: The authors suggested that the approach could potentially be generalized to other disease states and immunological phenotypes. The only immune exposure information available for the cohort was CMV serostatus. According to a later analysis, parvovirus B19, influenza, CMV and Epstein-Barr virus appeared linked to several top co-occurrence clusters. A cluster of highly shared sequence variants was judged likely to be a technical artifact of the sequencing pipeline. In a later analysis, TCR association rates were found to vary across HLA loci, with the most associated TCRs seen for DRB1 alleles and the fewest for HLA-C alleles. Correlated functional status among segregating V segments might be attributable to linkage disequilibrium, but an unknown experimental factor could not be ruled out. V-gene and J-gene trimming of TCR beta chains was associated with a missense DCLRE1C variant in a later genetic analysis, and the association was replicated in an independent cohort. A further reported finding was that TCR beta sequences accurately predicted the HLA-A and HLA-B alleles for most subjects in the first cohort. Only TCR beta chains were sequenced in this cohort, and the absence of alpha or paired-chain data limited detectable features. The earlier analysis of 587 of the donors excluded roughly 16 rarely observed V segments, including chromosome 9 orphons, because counts were too low. In a later analysis, HLA-associated TCR beta chains were found to be more clonally expanded and to have lower generation probabilities than equally common non-associated chains. Sequencing depth was assumed to be roughly uniform across donors in the presence/absence analyses, though that assumption may not hold. Compared with the 666-donor mean, donors in an Asian-associated ancestry cluster had fewer N-insertions in productive TCRs, according to a later genetic analysis. Most CMV-associated TCR beta chains appeared to be HLA-restricted in a later analysis, and the HLA associations seemed to be driven largely by CMV exposure. HLA typing was unavailable for some donors at each locus, so association tests used only the typed subset. A total of around 150 TCR beta chains were listed by the study as associated with cytomegalovirus. A later analysis associated around 16,000 TCR beta sequences with specific HLA alleles at a false discovery rate of 0.05. In both the original and validation cohorts, the classifier was reported to diagnose cytomegalovirus status with high specificity and sensitivity. Most TCR sequences were seen in very few donors, while some public TCRs were found in many individuals. In an earlier analysis of several hundred of the donors, most TCR beta V segments were observed in productive rearrangements about 87% or about 30% of the time, broadly matching IMGT annotations. Some IMGT-functional V segments, including TRBV6-2 and TRBV6-3, could not be told apart with the 87-base-pair reads, so those segments were excluded. Three of the identified cytomegalovirus-associated TCR beta chains were confirmed in vitro to be specific for cytomegalovirus antigens. Assigning TCR associations to individual alleles was difficult when HLA alleles, especially DR and DQ, strongly co-occurred.

The CDR3, cysteine through phenylalanine, is 12 amino acids long. The sequence is cut down to CDR3 DNA, 36 bases in frame from base 1. V is cut back by 4 bases and J by 7 bases, with 3 bases in the junction unmatched. The germline V gene (reference sequence) yields GTSNPN for CDR1 and SVGIG for CDR2. The source of this sequence is a man aged 50 or older in good health and CMV-seronegative. The sample was PBMCs. The rearranged segments are TRBV30 and TRBJ1-2; 10 central nucleotides agree with TRBD1. The DNA reads as follows: TGTGCCTGGACCGGGACAGGGGCTGGCTACACCTTC. The translation is CAWTGTGAGYTF.